This T cell receptor beta chain originates from a study of OX40 agonist ivuxolimab in advanced cancers. Study-wide context: Of the participants, more than 35% had some prior anti-PD-1, anti-PD-L1 or anti-CTLA-4 therapy, which was allowed.

Trimming cost V 10 bases and J 5 bases; bases outside gene matches: 11. CDR3 length: 14 amino acids. The germline V gene encodes CDR1 MNHEY and CDR2 SVGAGI. Points from the study as a whole: Partial responders receiving 0.1-3.0 mg/kg showed among the lowest clonal expansion. Expanded clones tended on average to be more numerous among CD8+ T cells than CD4+.

Repertoires were generated with immunoSEQ multiplex PCR, while TCRdb's copy carries only in-frame clones and drops some. The table has 66,000 or so clones, 82% seen once; the top ten hold under 0.6%. On this clone: The antigen remains undetermined.

Drawing of blood for sampling happened at baseline, at cycle 4 day 1, and at cycle 7 day 1. The chain couples TRBV6-5 to TRBJ2-7, with TRBD2 matching over 10 bases. This sequence was found in an adult with an advanced solid tumor such as melanoma, head and neck, liver or kidney cancer. Sequences were derived from CD4+ or CD8+ T cells sorted from blood, sampled in a trial of the OX40 agonist ivuxolimab. CDR3 sequence: CATSPPGLANEQYF. CDR3 sequence (DNA): TGTGCCACCTCCCCGCCGGGACTAGCGAACGAGCAGTACTTC.